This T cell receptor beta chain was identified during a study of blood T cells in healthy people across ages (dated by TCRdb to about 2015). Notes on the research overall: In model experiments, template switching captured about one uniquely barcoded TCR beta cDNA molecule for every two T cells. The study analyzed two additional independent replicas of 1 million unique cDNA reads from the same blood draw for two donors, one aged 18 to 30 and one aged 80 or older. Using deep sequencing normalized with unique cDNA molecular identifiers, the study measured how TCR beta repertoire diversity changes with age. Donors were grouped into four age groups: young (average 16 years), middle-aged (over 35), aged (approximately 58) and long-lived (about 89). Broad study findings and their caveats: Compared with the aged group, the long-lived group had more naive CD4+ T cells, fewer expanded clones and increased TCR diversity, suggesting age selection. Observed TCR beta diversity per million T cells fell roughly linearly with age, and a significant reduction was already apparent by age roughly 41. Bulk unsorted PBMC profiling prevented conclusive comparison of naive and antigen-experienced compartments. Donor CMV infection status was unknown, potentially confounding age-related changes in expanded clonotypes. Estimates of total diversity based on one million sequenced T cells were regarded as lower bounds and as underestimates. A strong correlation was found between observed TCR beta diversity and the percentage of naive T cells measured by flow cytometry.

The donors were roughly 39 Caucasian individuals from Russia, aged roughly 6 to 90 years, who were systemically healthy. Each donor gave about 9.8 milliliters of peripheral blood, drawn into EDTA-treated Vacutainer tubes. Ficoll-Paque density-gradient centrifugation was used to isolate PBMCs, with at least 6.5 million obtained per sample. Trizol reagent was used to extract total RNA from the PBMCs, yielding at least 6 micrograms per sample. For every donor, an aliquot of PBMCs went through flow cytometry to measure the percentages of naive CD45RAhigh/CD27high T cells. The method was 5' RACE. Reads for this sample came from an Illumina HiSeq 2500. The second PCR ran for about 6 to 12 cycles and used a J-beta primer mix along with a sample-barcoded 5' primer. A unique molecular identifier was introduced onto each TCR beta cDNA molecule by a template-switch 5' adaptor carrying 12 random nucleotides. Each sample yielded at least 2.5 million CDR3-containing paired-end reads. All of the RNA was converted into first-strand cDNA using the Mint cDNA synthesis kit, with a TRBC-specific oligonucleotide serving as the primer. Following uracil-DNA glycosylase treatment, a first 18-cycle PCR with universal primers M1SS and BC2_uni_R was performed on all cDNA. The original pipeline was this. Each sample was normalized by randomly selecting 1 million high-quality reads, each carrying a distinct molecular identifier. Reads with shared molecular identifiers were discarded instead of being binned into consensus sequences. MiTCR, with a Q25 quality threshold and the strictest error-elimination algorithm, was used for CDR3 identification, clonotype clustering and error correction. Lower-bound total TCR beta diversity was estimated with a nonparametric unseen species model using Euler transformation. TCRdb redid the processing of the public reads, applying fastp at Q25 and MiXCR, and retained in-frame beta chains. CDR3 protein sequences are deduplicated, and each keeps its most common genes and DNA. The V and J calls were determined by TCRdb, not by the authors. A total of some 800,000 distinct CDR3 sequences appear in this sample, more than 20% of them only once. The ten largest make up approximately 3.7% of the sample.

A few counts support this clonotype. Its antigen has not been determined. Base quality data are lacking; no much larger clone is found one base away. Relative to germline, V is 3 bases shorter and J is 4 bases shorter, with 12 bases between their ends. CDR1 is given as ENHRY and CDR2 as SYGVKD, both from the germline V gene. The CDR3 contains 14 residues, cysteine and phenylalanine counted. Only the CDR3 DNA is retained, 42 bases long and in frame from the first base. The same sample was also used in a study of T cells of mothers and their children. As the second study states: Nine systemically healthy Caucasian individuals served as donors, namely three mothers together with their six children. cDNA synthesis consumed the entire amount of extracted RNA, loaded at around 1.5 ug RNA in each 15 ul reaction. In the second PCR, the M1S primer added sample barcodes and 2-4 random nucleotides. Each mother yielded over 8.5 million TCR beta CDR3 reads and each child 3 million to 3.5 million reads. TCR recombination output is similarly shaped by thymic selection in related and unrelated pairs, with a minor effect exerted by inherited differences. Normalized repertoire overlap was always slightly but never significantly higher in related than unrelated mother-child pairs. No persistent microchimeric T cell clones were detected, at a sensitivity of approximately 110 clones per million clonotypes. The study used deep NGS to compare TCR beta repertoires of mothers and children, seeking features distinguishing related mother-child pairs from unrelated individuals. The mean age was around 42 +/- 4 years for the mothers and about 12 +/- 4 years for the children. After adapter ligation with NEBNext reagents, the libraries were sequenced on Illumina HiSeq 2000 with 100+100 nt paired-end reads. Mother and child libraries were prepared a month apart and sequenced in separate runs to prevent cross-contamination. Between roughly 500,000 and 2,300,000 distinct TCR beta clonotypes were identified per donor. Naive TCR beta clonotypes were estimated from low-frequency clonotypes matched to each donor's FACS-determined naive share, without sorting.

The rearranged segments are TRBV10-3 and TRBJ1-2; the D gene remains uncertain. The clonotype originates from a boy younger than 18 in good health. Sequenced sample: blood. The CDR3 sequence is CAISDAGFTYGYTF. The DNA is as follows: TGTGCCATCAGTGACGCGGGGTTTACCTATGGCTACACCTTC.